The source of this T cell receptor (beta chain) is a study of T cell changes during pregnancy in multiple sclerosis. Assay: immunoSEQ multiplex PCR; the TCRdb copy retains only in-frame clones and omits some. The sample yields about 62,000 clones, roughly nine tenths seen once. Trimming removed 2 bases at V and 7 bases at J, with 8 bases between. In germline, CDR1 is KGHSH, CDR2 LQKENI. The CDR3 runs to 13 residues. The specimen comprised peripheral blood, sampled in the first trimester of pregnancy. The chain is built from TRBV18 and TRBJ2-2; D gene ambiguous. The sequence was collected from a female donor with multiple sclerosis, enrolled in a pregnancy study. The CDR3 sequence: CASSPGLSGELFF. The CDR3 nucleotides are TGTGCCAGCTCACCAGGGCTCAGCGGGGAGCTGTTTTTT.